A single sample gave rise to the 25 T cell receptor beta chains below, sequenced in a study of neurological immune-mediated disorders. TCRdb re-called the 5' RACE reads with MiXCR, one entry per CDR3 protein. The table includes about 15,000 distinct CDR3 sequences, approximately 3.7% detected once. The source material was CD8+ T cells from blood. These receptors were obtained from a woman in her 40s in good health.

This clonotype is labeled medium-sized. V usage is TRBV20-1 and J usage is TRBJ2-1; D gene uncertain. V was cut by 4 bases and J by 7 bases, with 11 bases left in between. Germline CDR1 reads DFQATT; CDR2 reads SNEGSKA (reference sequence). The CDR3 contains 12 residues. The CDR3 reads CSAKLTANEQFF. In DNA form, the CDR3 reads TGCAGTGCTAAGCTTACGGCGAATGAGCAGTTCTTC.

In this sample, this clonotype turned up many times. The chain couples TRBV4-1 to TRBJ1-1; D unclear. Trimming pared 4 bases from V and 1 base from J, leaving 10 bases between. The CDR3 is 14 residues long. Per germline, CDR1 MGHRA and CDR2 YSYEKL. The CDR3: CASSPHGENTEAFF. The CDR3 DNA reads TGCGCCAGCAGCCCCCATGGGGAGAACACTGAAGCTTTCTTT.

This clonotype is classed as large. This chain uses TRBV7-2 with TRBJ2-2; no clear D gene. V lost 5 bases to trimming and J lost 5 bases, with 9 bases between them. Germline lookup yields CDR1 SGHTA and CDR2 FQGNSA. The CDR3 spans 13 residues. The chain's CDR3 is CASSQSLTGELFF. For the CDR3, the DNA is TGTGCCAGCAGCCAGTCGTTGACCGGGGAGCTGTTTTTT.

This clonotype has at least ten counts. This chain uses TRBV28 with TRBJ2-7; D may be TRBD1 (6 bases). Trimming shortened V by 2 bases and J by 2 bases, and 13 bases separated the two germline ends. This CDR3 is built from 15 residues. Germline CDR1 and CDR2: MDHEN and SYDVKM. The CDR3 protein is CASSLVAGDAYEQYF. The CDR3 nucleotides are TGTGCCAGCAGTTTAGTGGCAGGGGATGCCTACGAGCAGTACTTC.

This clonotype was seen ten or more times. The V call is TRBV20-1, the J call TRBJ2-1, with unresolved D. V dropped 4 bases and J dropped 12 bases, with 7 bases sitting between them. The V gene's germline CDR1 is DFQATT and CDR2 SNEGSKA (reference sequence). The CDR3 consists of 9 residues. The DNA for the CDR3 is TGCAGTGCTACCGACACGCAGTTCTTC. Translated: CSATDTQFF.

This clonotype was counted at least ten times. The J gene is TRBJ2-3, the V gene TRBV20-1; no clear D gene. V was pared by 4 bases and J by 2 bases, with 19 bases between. The germline V gene encodes CDR1 DFQATT and CDR2 SNEGSKA (reference sequence). This CDR3 comprises 16 residues. The CDR3 nucleotides read TGCAGTGCTATCCTACCCCAAGCGATTCACACAGATACGCAGTATTTT. Encoded protein: CSAILPQAIHTDTQYF.

In its sample, this clonotype was seen many times. The V call is TRBV28, the J call TRBJ2-2; 12 bases agree with TRBD2. With V trimmed by 4 bases and J by 4 bases, 1 base remained unmatched. CDR3 length: 15 amino acids. CDR1 and CDR2 (germline): MDHEN, SYDVKM. CDR3 sequence (DNA): TGTGCCAGCAGTTGGGGACTAGCGGGCACCGGGGAGCTGTTTTTT. Translated: CASSWGLAGTGELFF.

This clonotype was detected ten times or more. The CDR3 nucleotides read TGTGCCAGCAGGCTGGGGCTAGCGGGGGCCTACGAGCAGTACTTC. This gives the protein CASRLGLAGAYEQYF. J is TRBJ2-7 and V is TRBV28; 10 nucleotides align to TRBD2. Germline trimming cut 6 bases from V and 2 bases from J; bases unmatched to any gene: 7. The CDR3 consists of 15 residues. The germline V gene encodes CDR1 MDHEN and CDR2 SYDVKM.

This clonotype was detected ten times or more. V is TRBV10-3 and J is TRBJ2-1; D is ambiguous. The germline V gene has CDR1 ENHRY and CDR2 SYGVKD. Between the trimmed V and J ends, which lost 0 bases and 5 bases, there was a span of 5 bases. The CDR3 runs 13 residues. This CDR3 is CAISESWNNEQFF. The CDR3 bases are TGTGCCATCAGTGAGTCGTGGAACAATGAGCAGTTCTTC.

This clonotype was seen many times. This sequence joins TRBV5-1 and TRBJ2-7, with TRBD1 matching over 9 bases. The J segment lost 6 bases and the V segment lost 3 bases, leaving 7 bases of the junction unmatched. Germline V gene sequence: CDR1 SGHRS, CDR2 YFSETQ. CDR3 length: 14 amino acids. This CDR3 is CASSSGTGTSEQYF. The CDR3 DNA follows: TGCGCCAGCAGCTCCGGGACAGGGACGTCCGAGCAGTACTTC.

This clonotype was seen many times. This chain links TRBV20-1 with TRBJ2-5, with no clear D. CDR1 is DFQATT and CDR2 is SNEGSKA in the germline V gene (reference sequence). The V end lost 6 bases, the J end lost 4 bases, and 6 bases lay between the germline ends. The CDR3 covers 10 residues. CDR3 DNA: TGCAGTGCCAAACGAGAGACCCAGTACTTC. Translating gives CSAKRETQYF.

This clonotype was counted ten times or more. This rearrangement joins TRBV6-6 to TRBJ2-4; D unclear. Germline CDR1 reads MNHNY; CDR2 reads SVGAGI (reference sequence). This CDR3 contains 12 residues. The V and J ends lost 2 bases and 15 bases respectively, with 14 bases between them. Here the CDR3 DNA reads TGTGCCAGCAGTTACCGAGGCTCGCCAGGGTACTTC. Its protein is CASSYRGSPGYF.

This sequence joins TRBV7-9 and TRBJ1-1; tentative D call: TRBD1 (5 bases). CDR1 SEHNR and CDR2 FQNEAQ come from the germline V gene (reference sequence). The length of the CDR3 is 15 residues. Trimming pared 4 bases from V and 10 bases from J, leaving 22 bases between. CDR3 in DNA: TGTGCCAGCAGCTCTTCTTGGTTCGGGACGGAGGGAGCTTTCTTT. Protein product: CASSSSWFGTEGAFF.

In this sample, this clonotype turned up many times. The V gene is TRBV29-1, the J gene TRBJ2-1, with a tentative D call TRBD1 (5 bases). The ends were cut back, 2 bases at V and 6 bases at J, with 5 bases in the middle. CDR1 and CDR2 from the germline V gene are SQVTM and ANQGSEA. This CDR3 comprises 11 residues. CDR3 sequence (DNA): TGCAGCGTTGAAACAGGCAATGAGCAGTTCTTC. This codes for CSVETGNEQFF.

This clonotype was detected ten times or more. One junction end does not reproduce the germline sequence, and a read error may be involved. This chain links TRBV6-2 or TRBV6-3 with TRBJ2-7; no clear D. The germline V gene encodes CDR1 MNHEY and CDR2 SVGEGT. The CDR3 runs 15 residues. DNA for the CDR3: TGTGCCACCAACCCTCTTTACAAGAGGTCCTCCGAGCAGTACTTC. It codes for CATNPLYKRSSEQYF.

This clonotype was found many times. This chain joins TRBV9 and TRBJ2-3; no clear D. There are 15 residues in the CDR3. V was shortened by 0 bases and J by 2 bases, with 10 bases between the two germline ends. Germline V gene sequence: CDR1 SGDLS, CDR2 YYNGEE. The CDR3, as DNA: TGTGCCAGCAGCGTAGCCTCGTTGGTCACAGATACGCAGTATTTT. Encoded protein: CASSVASLVTDTQYF.

Ten or more counts support this clonotype. This chain joins TRBV7-6 and TRBJ1-2, with 7 bases identical to TRBD1. The J segment lost 0 bases and the V segment lost 5 bases, leaving 9 bases of the junction unmatched. This CDR3 has 16 amino acids. Germline V gene sequence: CDR1 SGHVS, CDR2 FNYEAQ. The CDR3 loop reads CASSPGQVTANYGYTF. The CDR3 DNA reads TGTGCCAGCAGCCCCGGACAGGTGACTGCTAACTATGGCTACACCTTC.

In its sample, this clonotype was seen a few times. The CDR3 sequence is CSAQGAFVVETQYF. CDR3 DNA: TGCAGTGCTCAAGGGGCGTTTGTTGTAGAGACCCAGTACTTC. The genes are TRBV20-1 and TRBJ2-5; D might be TRBD1 (5 bases). The CDR3 sequence is 14 residues long. Germline assignment: CDR1 DFQATT and CDR2 SNEGSKA (reference sequence). Trimming cost V 5 bases and J 4 bases, with 17 bases left between them.

At least ten counts were recorded for this clonotype. V gene TRBV5-1 combines with J gene TRBJ1-3; 9 bases are shared with TRBD1. The V gene end was trimmed by 0 bases and the J gene end by 2 bases; junction bases not matched to a gene: 0. CDR1 is SGHRS, CDR2 YFSETQ, per germline. The CDR3 totals 15 residues. In nucleotides, the CDR3 is TGCGCCAGCAGCTTGGACAGGGGGCCTGGAAACACCATATATTTT. Its protein is CASSLDRGPGNTIYF. The full variable domain, with the rest looked up from reference TRBV5-1 and TRBJ1-3, is KAGVTQTPRYLIKTRGQQVTLSCSPISGHRSVSWYQQTPGQGLQFLFEYFSETQRNKGNFPGRFSGRQFSNSRSEMNVSTLELGDSALYLCASSLDRGPGNTIYFGEGSWLTVV.

This clonotype was seen repeatedly, ten times or more. The V and J genes are TRBV5-1 and TRBJ2-1, with D perhaps assigned TRBD1 or TRBD2 (5 bases each). V was clipped by 3 bases and J by 0 bases, with 7 bases between them. This CDR3 comprises 14 residues. The germline gives CDR1 SGHRS, CDR2 YFSETQ. CDR3 coding DNA: TGCGCCAGCAGCTGGGACGCCTCCTACAATGAGCAGTTCTTC. It translates to CASSWDASYNEQFF.

This clonotype was detected many times. J is TRBJ2-2 and V is TRBV5-1; D unresolved. The germline V gene encodes CDR1 SGHRS and CDR2 YFSETQ. Between the trimmed V and J ends, which lost 0 bases and 5 bases, there was a span of 5 bases. This CDR3 is 13 amino acids long. The CDR3 sequence is CASSLGLTGELFF. In DNA, the CDR3 is TGCGCCAGCAGCTTGGGTCTTACCGGGGAGCTGTTTTTT.

This clonotype has at least ten counts. J is TRBJ2-1 and V is TRBV4-1; 11 bases align to TRBD2. After removal of 4 bases from V and 7 bases from J, the junction contained 6 bases not matched to a gene. Germline V CDR1 and CDR2: MGHRA, YSYEKL. This CDR3 contains 15 residues. DNA of the CDR3: TGCGCCAGCAGCCCCCGGATAGCGGGGGGGAATGAGCAGTTCTTC. This encodes CASSPRIAGGNEQFF.

This clonotype was seen at least ten times. The chain recombines TRBV27 with TRBJ2-1; maybe TRBD1 (5 bases). Germline CDR1 is MNHEY and CDR2 is SMNVEV (reference sequence). Trimming pared 4 bases from V and 4 bases from J, leaving 11 bases between. The CDR3 is made up of 14 amino acids. CDR3 sequence: CASSSLTVYNEQFF. The CDR3 DNA follows: TGTGCCAGCAGTTCGTTGACAGTTTACAATGAGCAGTTCTTC.

This clonotype is labeled medium-sized. The chain is built from TRBV5-1 and TRBJ1-5; D is possibly TRBD1 (6 bases). The CDR3 is made up of 15 amino acids. CDR1 and CDR2 from the germline V gene are SGHRS and YFSETQ. With 5 bases removed from V and 3 bases from J, the gap between germline ends came to 15 bases. The CDR3 is CASRGGGRDNQPQHF. CDR3 in DNA: TGCGCCAGCAGAGGGGGGGGACGAGACAATCAGCCCCAGCATTTT.

To note about this clonotype: Because it lacks the conserved phenylalanine or tryptophan at the end, this CDR3 is likely a read error. This sequence joins TRBV18 and TRBJ2-7, with 13 nucleotides matching TRBD2. This CDR3 contains 16 residues. CDR1 and CDR2 (germline): KGHSH, LQKENI. V was pared by 3 bases and J by 3 bases, with 5 bases of the junction left unmatched. The chain's CDR3 is CASSPPGLAGLYEQYS. The DNA of the CDR3 is TGTGCCAGCTCACCTCCGGGACTAGCGGGACTCTACGAGCAGTACTCC.